These T cell receptor beta chains were read from a single sample in a study of response to subunit inactivated influenza vaccine. TCRdb re-called the RT-PCR reads with MiXCR, one entry per CDR3 protein. Here the sample spans hundreds of thousands of distinct CDR3 sequences, approximately 18% being singletons. Sequences were derived from PBMCs from blood, sampled more than 4 days after vaccination. These receptors all stem from a man aged 50-60 years who received an inactivated influenza vaccine. Each CDR3 is given with its conserved first and last residue. Fields, in order: CDR3 length, D gene, J gene, clone size, V gene, CDR3 DNA, CDR3 protein. The D gene is left open where the match is weak. Expanded clones get a size class; other rows say once, few or many, or leave the size out.

16,TRBD2,TRBJ2-3,NA,TRBV7-3,TGTGCCAGCAGCTTAAGGATAGCGGGAGGTTCGGATACGCAGTATTTT,CASSLRIAGGSDTQYF
13,NA,TRBJ2-7,once,TRBV6-2/TRBV6-3,TGTGCCAGCAGAAAATCCACTAGAAGCGAGCAGTACTTC,CASRKSTRSEQYF
13,NA,TRBJ2-2,many,TRBV5-5,TGTGCCAGCAATCTCCTCAACACCGGGGAGCTGTTTTTT,CASNLLNTGELFF
15,NA,TRBJ2-3,few,TRBV20-1,TGCAGTGCTACCCCGGTACAGGGTATCACAGATACGCAGTATTTT,CSATPVQGITDTQYF
15,NA,TRBJ2-7,few,TRBV15,TGTGCCACCAGCAGAGATCGCGGCATCTCCTACGAGCAGTACTTC,CATSRDRGISYEQYF
17,NA,TRBJ2-2,few,TRBV24-1,TGTGCCACCAGTGACCCTAAACGACTCTCGAACACCGGGGAGCTGTTTTTT,CATSDPKRLSNTGELFF
13,NA,TRBJ2-1,few,TRBV20-1,TGCAGTGCTAGCCCGGCCTCCTACAATGAGCAGTTCTTC,CSASPASYNEQFF
13,NA,TRBJ2-7,NA,TRBV20-1,TGCAGTGCTAGAGAGGCAGGGTACTACGAGCAGTACTTC,CSAREAGYYEQYF
15,NA,TRBJ2-3,few,TRBV20-1,TGCAGTGCTAGAGACCGGGGAACTAGCACAGATACGCAGTATTTT,CSARDRGTSTDTQYF
16,TRBD2,TRBJ2-5,NA,TRBV4-3,TGCGCCAGCAGCCAAGAATGGCGGGGGGTCCAAGAGACCCAGTACTTC,CASSQEWRGVQETQYF
14,NA,TRBJ2-2,NA,TRBV6-2/TRBV6-3,TGTGCCAGCAACCGACGGGTCTTGGCCGGGGAGCTGTTTTTT,CASNRRVLAGELFF
15,TRBD1,TRBJ1-2,NA,TRBV6-1,TGTGCCAGCACCGAAGGTGGACAGGGGTCCTATGGCTACACCTTC,CASTEGGQGSYGYTF
15,TRBD2,TRBJ2-2,NA,TRBV6-5,TGTGCCAGCAGATACCATCGGGGGGGCACCGGGGAGCTGTTTTTT,CASRYHRGGTGELFF
13,NA,TRBJ2-3,few,TRBV20-1,TGCAGTGCTAGAGGGGCTTCCGTAGATACGCAGTATTTT,CSARGASVDTQYF